These T cell receptor beta chains were read from a single sample in a study of Graves' ophthalmopathy and Graves' hyperthyroidism. TCRdb processed the multiplex PCR reads anew with MiXCR; each CDR3 protein has one entry. The sample contains roughly 600,000 distinct CDR3 sequences, under 40% of which appear only once. The sequencing sample was made of peripheral blood or thyroid tissue (not recorded which). The receptors here all came from an adult man with Graves' hyperthyroidism. CDR3s include the opening cysteine and the closing phenylalanine or tryptophan. A D gene is named only where the DNA matches it firmly. A clone size is listed for some rows: how often the clone was seen (once, few, many), or a class if it is expanded.

abundance | j_gene | d_gene | v_gene | CDR3aa | CDR3nt
many | TRBJ1-4 | TRBD1 | TRBV12-3/TRBV12-4 | CASSGTGNEKLFF | TGTGCCAGCAGCGGGACAGGGAATGAAAAACTGTTTTTT
once | TRBJ2-3 | - | TRBV29-1 | CSVDMARRAGTDTQYF | TGCAGCGTAGATATGGCCAGGCGGGCCGGCACAGATACGCAGTATTTT
few | TRBJ2-7 | TRBD1 | TRBV7-8 | CASSQTGGPYEQYF | TGTGCCAGCAGCCAGACAGGGGGCCCCTACGAGCAGTACTTC
- | TRBJ1-2 | - | TRBV29-1 | CSVEVVHGGYTF | TGCAGCGTTGAAGTGGTCCACGGGGGCTACACCTTC
- | TRBJ2-5 | - | TRBV7-9 | CASSLGTGLTVTQYF | TGTGCCAGCAGCCTCGGGACGGGGTTAACTGTGACCCAGTACTTC
- | TRBJ1-6 | - | TRBV18 | CASSQDRGSSPLHF | TGTGCCAGCTCACAGGACAGAGGGAGTTCACCCCTCCACTTT
- | TRBJ2-7 | - | TRBV7-9 | CASSRNGAEQYF | TGTGCCAGCAGCCGGAATGGGGCTGAGCAGTACTTC
- | TRBJ1-2 | TRBD1 | TRBV7-9 | CASSGQGVRGYTF | TGTGCCAGCAGCGGACAGGGGGTCCGGGGCTACACCTTC
many | TRBJ2-5 | TRBD2 | TRBV5-1 | CATTSGEYNQETQYF | TGCGCCACGACTAGCGGGGAGTACAATCAAGAGACCCAGTACTTC
many | TRBJ2-7 | TRBD1 | TRBV2 | CASSDAGRGSREQYF | TGTGCCAGCAGTGACGCCGGCAGGGGGTCGAGAGAGCAGTACTTC
many | TRBJ2-5 | TRBD1 | TRBV24-1 | CATSDLGQGQETQYF | TGTGCCACCAGTGACCTGGGACAGGGACAAGAGACCCAGTACTTC
- | TRBJ1-1 | - | TRBV25-1 | CASSGLQLNTEAFF | TGTGCCAGCAGCGGTTTACAGCTGAACACTGAAGCTTTCTTT
many | TRBJ1-5 | - | TRBV6-5 | CASSYTGRYQPQHF | TGTGCCAGCAGTTACACAGGGCGTTATCAGCCCCAGCATTTT
many | TRBJ1-2 | TRBD1 | TRBV12-3/TRBV12-4 | CASSPRDRGSGGYTF | TGTGCCAGCAGTCCCCGGGACAGGGGCTCGGGAGGCTACACCTTC
- | TRBJ2-3 | - | TRBV7-6 | CASSLSGRGGDTQYF | TGTGCCAGCAGCTTAAGCGGTAGGGGAGGAGATACGCAGTATTTT
many | TRBJ1-2 | TRBD1 | TRBV5-1 | CASSGGQAVYGYTF | TGCGCCAGCAGCGGGGGACAGGCAGTCTATGGCTACACCTTC
- | TRBJ1-4 | - | TRBV29-1 | CSDRTVDYATNEKLFF | TGCAGCGACCGGACAGTGGACTATGCAACTAATGAAAAACTGTTTTTT
- | TRBJ2-1 | - | TRBV5-1 | CASSPFDGYNEQFF | TGCGCCAGCAGCCCGTTTGACGGTTACAATGAGCAGTTCTTC
- | TRBJ2-2 | TRBD2 | TRBV11-2 | CASSLEGTSGELFF | TGTGCCAGCAGCTTAGAGGGGACTAGCGGGGAGCTGTTTTTT
- | TRBJ1-2 | - | TRBV30 | CAWSVGGGYTF | TGTGCCTGGAGTGTAGGGGGAGGCTACACCTTC
- | TRBJ1-4 | - | TRBV7-8 | CASSERLAGNEKLFF | TGTGCCAGCAGCGAGCGACTAGCAGGCAATGAAAAACTGTTTTTT
- | TRBJ2-7 | TRBD1 | TRBV10-3 | CAISSGQGGYEQYF | TGTGCCATCAGCTCTGGACAGGGGGGCTACGAGCAGTACTTC
- | TRBJ2-7 | - | TRBV7-1 | CASSSPRLAHSYEQYF | TGTGCCAGCAGCTCACCAAGGCTAGCGCATAGCTACGAGCAGTACTTC
few | TRBJ2-7 | TRBD1 | TRBV7-9 | CASSYGTGLAYEQYF | TGTGCCAGCAGCTACGGGACAGGGTTGGCCTACGAGCAGTACTTC
- | TRBJ2-7 | - | TRBV9 | CASSPRGTLNEQYF | TGTGCCAGCAGCCCCCGGGGGACCCTTAACGAGCAGTACTTC
- | TRBJ2-7 | TRBD2 | TRBV20-1 | CSAGGDTRREQYF | TGCAGTGCCGGGGGGGACACCCGGCGGGAGCAGTACTTC
few | TRBJ1-1 | - | TRBV20-1 | CSARDNWGGTEAFF | TGCAGTGCTAGAGACAACTGGGGTGGAACTGAAGCTTTCTTT
- | TRBJ1-1 | - | TRBV7-2 | CASSYGGQGTEAFF | TGTGCCAGCAGTTACGGGGGGCAGGGCACTGAAGCTTTCTTT
- | TRBJ1-2 | - | TRBV5-1 | CASSLTGKHGYTF | TGCGCCAGCAGCTTGACAGGGAAGCATGGCTACACCTTC
many | TRBJ1-1 | TRBD1 | TRBV2 | CASRIQGAMNTEAFF | TGTGCCAGCAGGATACAGGGGGCGATGAACACTGAAGCTTTCTTT
many | TRBJ2-5 | - | TRBV2 | CASSDRGLQETQYF | TGTGCCAGCAGTGACCGCGGGCTCCAAGAGACCCAGTACTTC
many | TRBJ1-2 | - | TRBV13 | CASSLGGEAIRNYGYTF | TGTGCCAGCAGCTTAGGTGGGGAGGCCATCAGGAACTATGGCTACACCTTC
few | TRBJ1-2 | TRBD1 | TRBV18 | CASSPKQGNYGYTF | TGTGCCAGCTCACCAAAACAGGGGAACTATGGCTACACCTTC
many | TRBJ1-6 | TRBD1 | TRBV4-1 | CASSLGQGNSPLHF | TGTGCCAGCAGCTTAGGACAGGGGAATTCACCCCTCCACTTT
few | TRBJ2-2 | - | TRBV19 | CASSSPASNTGELFF | TGTGCCAGTAGTTCCCCAGCTTCTAACACCGGGGAGCTGTTTTTT
- | TRBJ2-6 | - | TRBV10-3 | CASSEGWGSGANVLTF | TGTGCCAGCAGTGAGGGTTGGGGCTCTGGGGCCAACGTCCTGACTTTC
- | TRBJ2-7 | - | TRBV19 | CASSIGSGEQYF | TGTGCCAGTAGTATCGGAAGCGGGGAGCAGTACTTC
many | TRBJ1-1 | - | TRBV7-3 | CASSLRAERGTEAFF | TGTGCCAGCAGCTTAAGGGCAGAAAGGGGCACTGAAGCTTTCTTT
few | TRBJ2-5 | TRBD2 | TRBV12-3/TRBV12-4 | CASSWGTSGRTQYF | TGTGCCAGCAGCTGGGGGACTAGCGGGAGAACCCAGTACTTC
few | TRBJ1-6 | - | TRBV7-8 | CASSFGSVDSPLHF | TGTGCCAGCAGCTTCGGATCGGTTGATTCACCCCTCCACTTT
- | TRBJ2-7 | - | TRBV12-3/TRBV12-4 | CASSLILRAEQYF | TGTGCCAGCAGTTTAATTCTCAGGGCCGAGCAGTACTTC
- | TRBJ1-5 | - | TRBV28 | CASTHDNSNQPQHF | TGTGCCAGCACCCATGACAATAGCAATCAGCCCCAGCATTTT
medium-sized | TRBJ1-6 | - | TRBV10-3 | CAIRETESSYNSPLHF | TGTGCCATCAGGGAGACAGAAAGCTCCTATAATTCACCCCTCCACTTT
- | TRBJ1-2 | - | TRBV2 | CASSEDGRGGDYGYTF | TGTGCCAGCAGTGAAGATGGCAGGGGAGGGGACTATGGCTACACCTTC
- | TRBJ2-7 | TRBD1 | TRBV2 | CASSHRAGQASSYEQYF | TGTGCCAGCAGTCACAGGGCCGGACAGGCGAGCTCCTACGAGCAGTACTTC
- | TRBJ2-5 | - | TRBV12-3/TRBV12-4 | CASSLGAGLQETQYF | TGTGCCAGCAGTTTAGGGGCCGGGCTCCAAGAGACCCAGTACTTC